This TCR beta chain was sequenced in a study of blood T cell repertoires in COVID-19. Study-wide background: The study drew acute and convalescent COVID-19 samples from the United States, Italy and Spain. PBMCs, B-cell-depleted T cells, or T cells were the source of the cDNA or gDNA that made up the material.

Study processing details: The authors estimated nucleated cell counts from reference gene primer amplification. Method: immunoSEQ multiplex PCR; TCRdb's copy keeps in-frame clones and lacks some. The DNA was the basis for D and trimming; V, J and clone size are from that table. The repertoire holds 88,000 or so clones, around 86% seen once, with 3.5% to 4.5% in the top ten. This clonotype was obtained from a man aged 55 to 70 with acute or convalescent COVID-19. Sequencing input: peripheral blood.

This chain's CDR3 is CASSSRGSYGYTF. In DNA, the CDR3 is TGTGCCAGTAGTAGCAGGGGCTCCTATGGCTACACCTTC. The chain recombines TRBV19 with TRBJ1-2; D is possibly TRBD1 (6 bases). The CDR3 is 13 residues long. Germline V CDR1 and CDR2: LNHDA, SQIVND (reference sequence). Between the trimmed V and J ends, which lost 4 bases and 4 bases, there was a span of 10 bases.